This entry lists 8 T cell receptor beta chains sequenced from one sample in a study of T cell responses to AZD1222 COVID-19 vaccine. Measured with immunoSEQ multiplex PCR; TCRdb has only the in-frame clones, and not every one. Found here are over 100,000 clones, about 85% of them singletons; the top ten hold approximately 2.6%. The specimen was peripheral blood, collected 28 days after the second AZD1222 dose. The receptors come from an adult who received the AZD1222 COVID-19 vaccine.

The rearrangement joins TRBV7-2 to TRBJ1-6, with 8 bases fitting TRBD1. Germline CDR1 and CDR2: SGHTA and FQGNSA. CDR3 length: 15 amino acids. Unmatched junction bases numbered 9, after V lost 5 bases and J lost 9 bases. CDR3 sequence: CASSPQGAMGSPLHF. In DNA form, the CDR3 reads TGTGCCAGCAGCCCCCAGGGGGCGATGGGTTCACCCCTCCACTTT. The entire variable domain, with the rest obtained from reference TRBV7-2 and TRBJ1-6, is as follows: GAGVSQSPSNKVTEKGKDVELRCDPISGHTALYWYRQSLGQGLEFLIYFQGNSAPDKSGLPSDRFSAERTGGSVSTLTIQRTQQEDSAVYLCASSPQGAMGSPLHFGNGTRLTVT.

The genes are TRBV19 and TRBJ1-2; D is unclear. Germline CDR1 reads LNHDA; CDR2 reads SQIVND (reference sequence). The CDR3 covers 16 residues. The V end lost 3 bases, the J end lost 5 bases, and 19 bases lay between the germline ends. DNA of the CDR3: TGTGCCAGTAGTATTTCTAGCAACAGCCTTTGGTATGGCTACACCTTC. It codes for CASSISSNSLWYGYTF.

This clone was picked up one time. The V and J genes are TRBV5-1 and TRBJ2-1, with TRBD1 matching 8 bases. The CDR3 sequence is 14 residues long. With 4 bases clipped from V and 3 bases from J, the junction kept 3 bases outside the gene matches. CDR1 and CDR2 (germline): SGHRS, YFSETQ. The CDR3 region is CASSTTGDYNEQFF. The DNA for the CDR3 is TGCGCCAGCAGCACGACAGGGGACTACAATGAGCAGTTCTTC.

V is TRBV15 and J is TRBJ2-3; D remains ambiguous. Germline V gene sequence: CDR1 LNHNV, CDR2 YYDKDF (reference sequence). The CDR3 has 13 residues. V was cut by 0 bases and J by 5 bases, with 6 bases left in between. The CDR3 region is CATSRDLGDTQYF. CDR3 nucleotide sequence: TGTGCCACCAGCAGAGATCTCGGAGATACGCAGTATTTT.

The CDR3, as DNA: TGTGCCAGCAGCCAAGAGGGGTGGGCAGGTGAGCAGTTCTTC. Its protein product is CASSQEGWAGEQFF. This rearrangement joins TRBV3-1 (or the pseudogene TRBV3-2) to TRBJ2-1; D gene unclear. Trimming stripped 0 bases from V and 9 bases from J, with 12 bases between. This CDR3 contains 14 residues. Germline CDR1 reads LGHDT; CDR2 reads YNNKEL (reference sequence).

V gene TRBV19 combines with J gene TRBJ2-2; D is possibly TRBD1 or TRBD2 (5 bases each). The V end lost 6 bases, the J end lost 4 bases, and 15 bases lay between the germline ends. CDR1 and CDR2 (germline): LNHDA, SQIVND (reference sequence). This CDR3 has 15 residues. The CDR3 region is CASRPPGAGTGELFF. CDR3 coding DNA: TGTGCCAGTAGACCCCCCGGGGCGGGCACCGGGGAGCTGTTTTTT.

DNA of the CDR3: TGTGCCAGTAGTATCCGGACAGGGATAAACCACAATGAGCAGTTCTTC. It translates to CASSIRTGINHNEQFF. The V and J genes are TRBV19 and TRBJ2-1, with TRBD1 matching over 8 bases. The CDR3 length is 16 residues. With 3 bases clipped from V and 5 bases from J, the junction kept 9 bases outside the gene matches. CDR1 is LNHDA, CDR2 SQIVND, per germline (reference sequence).

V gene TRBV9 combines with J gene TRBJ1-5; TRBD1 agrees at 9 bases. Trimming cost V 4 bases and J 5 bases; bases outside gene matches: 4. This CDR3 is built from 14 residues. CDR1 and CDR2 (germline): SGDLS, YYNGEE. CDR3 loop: CASSRTGGDQPQHF. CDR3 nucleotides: TGTGCCAGCAGCAGAACAGGGGGCGATCAGCCCCAGCATTTT. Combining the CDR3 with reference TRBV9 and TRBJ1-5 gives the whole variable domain DSGVTQTPKHLITATGQRVTLRCSPRSGDLSVYWYQQSLDQGLQFLIQYYNGEERAKGNILERFSAQQFPDLHSELNLSSLELGDSALYFCASSRTGGDQPQHFGDGTRLSIL.